This TCR beta chain was sequenced in a study of cytotoxic CD8 clonotypes in ibrutinib-treated CLL. Sequenced by immunoSEQ multiplex PCR; TCRdb stores in-frame clones only, minus some. The profile shows roughly 250,000 clones, roughly 70% of them singletons. PBMCs were cryopreserved, and 1.5 to 2.5 micrograms of genomic DNA from them went into TCR beta libraries. Sequenced here: PBMCs, sampled after 24 months of ibrutinib treatment. This receptor was identified in a human donor with chronic lymphocytic leukemia.

The CDR3 DNA reads TGTGCCAGCAGCCTCGGACAGGGAGTCGAGCAGTACTTC. Translation: CASSLGQGVEQYF. V is TRBV7-3 and J is TRBJ2-7; TRBD1 matches at 8 bases. V shed 5 bases and J 6 bases; nucleotides not matched to a gene: 6. This CDR3 has 13 amino acids. Germline V CDR1 and CDR2: SGHTA, FQGTGA. Full variable domain (missing parts from reference TRBV7-3 and TRBJ2-7): GAGVSQTPSNKVTEKGKYVELRCDPISGHTALYWYRQSLGQGPEFLIYFQGTGAADDSGLPNDRFFAVRPEGSVSTLKIQRTERGDSAVYLCASSLGQGVEQYFGPGTRLTVT.